The rows below give T cell receptor beta chains drawn from one sample of a study of ipilimumab plus nivolumab after autologous stem cell transplantation. Data came from immunoSEQ multiplex PCR; TCRdb stores just in-frame clones and leaves some out. The sample records about 17,000 clones, 65% to 80% being singletons. This material consisted of PBMCs, taken in a trial of ipilimumab plus nivolumab as post-transplant consolidation. The origin of the receptors is a male donor with diffuse large B-cell lymphoma. Each CDR3 is given with its conserved first and last residue. The D gene is left open where the match is weak. Clone size is stated in some rows and not others, as once, few, many or a class when expanded.

13,TRBD1,TRBJ1-1,TRBV7-9,.,TGTGCCAGCAGCTTCGGACAGGACACTGAAGCTTTCTTT,CASSFGQDTEAFF
16,.,TRBJ2-6,TRBV19,.,TGTGCCAGTAGGCTCAGTCGGTCATCCGGGGCCAACGTCCTGACTTTC,CASRLSRSSGANVLTF
13,.,TRBJ2-2,TRBV10-1,.,TGCGCCAGCAGTGATATTTTGCCCGGGGAGCTGTTTTTT,CASSDILPGELFF
11,.,TRBJ2-1,TRBV7-2,.,TGTGCCAGCAGCCACTGGTATGAGCAGTTCTTC,CASSHWYEQFF
13,.,TRBJ1-3,TRBV30,few,TGTGCCTGGTCCTGGGGGACTGGAAACACCATATATTTT,CAWSWGTGNTIYF
13,.,TRBJ2-1,TRBV27,.,TGTGCCAGCAGGGGTCCTCTTGGGTATGAGCAGTTCTTC,CASRGPLGYEQFF
14,.,TRBJ2-3,TRBV6-1,.,TGTGCCAGCAGTTTACAGGGTTCCGGAGATACGCAGTATTTT,CASSLQGSGDTQYF
15,TRBD2,TRBJ2-5,TRBV6-6,once,TGTGCCAGCAGATCCGGGCGGGGGGGCCAAGAGACCCAGTACTTC,CASRSGRGGQETQYF
18,.,TRBJ1-5,TRBV18,.,TGTGCCAGCTCACCTACACTAGGGGCAGGGGCAGGGCGTCAGCCCCAGCATTTT,CASSPTLGAGAGRQPQHF
14,TRBD1,TRBJ2-7,TRBV5-1,few,TGCGCCAGCAGCTCGGGACAGGGAGATAGGGAGCAGTACTTC,CASSSGQGDREQYF
14,.,TRBJ2-5,TRBV30,.,TGTGCCTGGAATTCGGGCTCTAATGGGGAGACCCAGTACTTC,CAWNSGSNGETQYF